This T cell receptor beta chain was recorded in a study of T cell responses to AZD1222 COVID-19 vaccine. Sequencing was performed with immunoSEQ multiplex PCR; in TCRdb, only in-frame clones are kept and a portion is missing. The sample lists about 130,000 clones; 93% were seen once. CDR1 LNHNV and CDR2 YYDKDF come from the germline V gene (reference sequence). Trimming took off 1 base at V and 10 bases at J, with 16 bases between the two ends. This CDR3 is 14 amino acids long. Turning to this clone: Antigen unknown.

Study results and limitations: Baseline serology detected seropositivity in only six AZD1222 recipients. In all cases, repertoires were sampled only after the peak T cell response.

The sequencing used peripheral blood, collected on day 0 of AZD1222 vaccination. V usage is TRBV15 and J usage is TRBJ1-2; TRBD1 might be the D (6 bases). This sequence was found in an adult in good health. CDR3 in DNA: TGTGCCACCAGCAGAGCATCGGGACATTTGGACTACACCTTC. It translates to CATSRASGHLDYTF. Variable domain in full (rest from reference TRBV15 and TRBJ1-2): DAMVIQNPRYQVTQFGKPVTLSCSQTLNHNVMYWYQQKSSQAPKLLFHYYDKDFNNEADTPDNFQSRRPNTSFCFLDIRSPGLGDTAMYLCATSRASGHLDYTFGSGTRLTVV.